This is a list of T cell receptor beta chains from one sample in a study of PD-1 blockade in classical Hodgkin lymphoma. The table came from immunoSEQ multiplex PCR; TCRdb's copy has only in-frame clones and leaves some out. The sample yields around 25,000 clones, roughly 82% seen once. The material was peripheral blood mononuclear cells (PBMCs), obtained before the second cycle of nivolumab. These TCRs come from a human donor with classical Hodgkin lymphoma. Both conserved end residues are part of each CDR3. The D gene is left open where the match is weak. Rows give clone size only sometimes, using once, few, many, or a class for an expanded clone.

clone_size	d_call	j_call	v_call	cdr3_nt	cdr3_aa
few	.	TRBJ2-5	TRBV30	TGTGCCTGGACCGGGGCCCCCCAAGAGACCCAGTACTTC	CAWTGAPQETQYF
.	TRBD1	TRBJ1-2	TRBV2	TGTGCCAGCAGTCCTAACAGGGGAGGGAGCGGCTACACCTTC	CASSPNRGGSGYTF
.	.	TRBJ1-5	TRBV27	TGTGCCAGCGGAAGGTCCGCGGCCGGGGATCAGCCCCAGCATTTT	CASGRSAAGDQPQHF
.	TRBD1	TRBJ2-6	TRBV9	TGTGCCAGCAGCGTTTCTGGGACAGGCTCTGGGGCCAACGTCCTGACTTTC	CASSVSGTGSGANVLTF
.	.	TRBJ2-2	TRBV7-6	TGTGCCAGCAGCCTACGGGACGATGTAATGTCTGACACCGGGGAGCTGTTTTTT	CASSLRDDVMSDTGELFF
.	.	TRBJ2-5	TRBV30	TGTGCCTGGAGTAGAACAGTGGGAGAGACCCAGTACTTC	CAWSRTVGETQYF
.	TRBD2	TRBJ2-7	TRBV19	TGTGCCAGTAGTCCCCCGGGACTAGGGGGGGAGCAGTACTTC	CASSPPGLGGEQYF
.	.	TRBJ1-1	TRBV4-2	TGTGCCAGCAGCCAAGGCCCCTCGGGAGGTGACACTGAAGCTTTCTTT	CASSQGPSGGDTEAFF
.	.	TRBJ2-1	TRBV4-3	TGCGCCAGCAGCCAAGATGCCGGGGTCAGACACAATGAGCAGTTCTTC	CASSQDAGVRHNEQFF
.	.	TRBJ2-3	TRBV7-9	TGTGCCAGCAGCTTCAGATCCCCAAGGGATACGCAGTATTTT	CASSFRSPRDTQYF
.	TRBD1	TRBJ1-2	TRBV19	TGTGCCAGTAGGACAGGGGGCGGCTACACCTTC	CASRTGGGYTF
.	.	TRBJ1-2	TRBV27	TGTGCCAGCTCTTTCGACGTCCTTCTCTATGGCTACACCTTC	CASSFDVLLYGYTF
few	.	TRBJ1-1	TRBV28	TGTGCCAGCAGTTTACTGATAGGCACTGAAGCTTTCTTT	CASSLLIGTEAFF
few	.	TRBJ1-6	TRBV4-1	TGCGCCAGCAGCCCCTCGGTAAGAGGATCACCCCTCCACTTT	CASSPSVRGSPLHF
.	.	TRBJ2-1	TRBV7-7	TGTGCCAGCAGCACGACCCCGGGGGCCTACAATGAGCAGTTCTTC	CASSTTPGAYNEQFF
.	.	TRBJ2-6	TRBV28	TGTGCCAGCAGTTTCACTATCTCTGGGGCCAACGTCCTGACTTTC	CASSFTISGANVLTF
.	.	TRBJ2-3	TRBV5-4	TGTGCCAGCAGTCCGATCGGGACGTCTTCTGGACTGTCCTTAGATACGCAGTATTTT	CASSPIGTSSGLSLDTQYF
few	.	TRBJ1-2	TRBV19	TGTGCCAGTAGGGGCGGTGGCTACACCTTC	CASRGGGYTF
.	TRBD1	TRBJ1-6	TRBV6-4	TGTGCCAGCAGTGAAGGGTACAGGGGGCTAGGTTCACCCCTCCACTTT	CASSEGYRGLGSPLHF
.	.	TRBJ2-7	TRBV18	TGTGCCAGCTCACCAACCTTAACAGGGTTAAACGAGCAGTACTTC	CASSPTLTGLNEQYF
.	.	TRBJ1-5	TRBV5-4	TGTGCCACCCGGGACAACAATCAGCCCCAGCATTTT	CATRDNNQPQHF
once	.	TRBJ2-1	TRBV5-1	TGCGCCAGCAGCTTGGCCGGGAGTGAGCAGTTCTTC	CASSLAGSEQFF
.	.	TRBJ1-2	TRBV28	TGTGCCAGCAGTCCCGGGGGGTGGGGTTACCCCATAGGCGGCTACACCTTC	CASSPGGWGYPIGGYTF
few	.	TRBJ1-1	TRBV10-1	TGCGCCAGCAGTGAGAAGATAGGGACGGCCACTGAAGCTTTCTTT	CASSEKIGTATEAFF
once	.	TRBJ1-1	TRBV4-3	TGCGCCAGCGCTGGAGGGGACACTGAAGCTTTCTTT	CASAGGDTEAFF
.	.	TRBJ2-7	TRBV9	TGTGCCAGCAGCGTAGATGGTTCAGGGACCGAGCAGTACTTC	CASSVDGSGTEQYF